This T cell receptor (beta chain) was found in a study of cytomegalovirus exposure and HLA in healthy donors. Study-level information: Clustering assigned about 79% of the approximately 400 genotyped donors to the Caucasian-associated ancestry cluster.

The ends were cut back, 2 bases at V and 4 bases at J, with 12 bases in the middle. Germline V lookup: CDR1 LNHDA, CDR2 SQIVND (reference sequence). The CDR3 totals 15 residues. 13 Jbeta primers and 60 Vbeta primers were used for the PCR. TCRdb's table, derived via immunoSEQ multiplex PCR, lists solely in-frame clones and lacks some. The sample shows some 170,000 clones, roughly 76% of them seen only once. The rearrangement joins TRBV19 to TRBJ1-5; D is possibly TRBD1 (6 bases). Sequences were obtained from PBMCs. The clonotype comes from a woman between 18 and 29 years old in good health and CMV-seropositive. The CDR3 protein is CASSINPGENQPQHF. In DNA, the CDR3 is TGTGCCAGTAGTATAAATCCAGGGGAAAATCAGCCCCAGCATTTT.